This T cell receptor (beta chain) was retrieved from a study of cytomegalovirus exposure and HLA in healthy donors. Broader study findings: In an earlier analysis, productive rearrangement rates for most beta V segments clustered near 87% or 30%. A cluster of highly shared sequence variants was likely a sequencing artifact.

As concerns this clone: Its specificity is not known.

Primers for the PCR totalled 60 Vbeta and 13 Jbeta. Profiling relied on immunoSEQ multiplex PCR, and the TCRdb table lists in-frame clones only, not all of them. The profile shows approximately 160,000 clones, 65% to 85% of them singletons. Trimming removed 3 bases from V and 0 bases from J; junction bases left unmatched: 3. CDR3 length: 16 residues. Germline assignment: CDR1 SGHRS and CDR2 YFSETQ. This TCR was sampled from a man in his forties or fifties in good health and CMV-seropositive. The chain has TRBV5-1 and TRBJ2-2, with TRBD2 identical over 9 bases. Source material: PBMCs. DNA of the CDR3: TGCGCCAGCAGCTGGGGACTAGCTTCGAACACCGGGGAGCTGTTTTTT. Protein: CASSWGLASNTGELFF.